Sequencing of this T cell receptor beta chain was carried out in a study of cytomegalovirus exposure and HLA in healthy donors. A remark on this clone: Antigen unknown.

Researchers ran the PCR with 60 Vbeta and 13 Jbeta primers. TCRdb keeps only in-frame clones here, not all; method: immunoSEQ multiplex PCR. The table shows tens of thousands of clones, with 60% to 80% occurring only once. Study-wide findings and caveats: The study labeled about 160 TCR beta chains cytomegalovirus-associated. Using the classifier, cytomegalovirus status was reportedly diagnosed with high specificity and sensitivity. Three chains linked to CMV were shown in vitro to be specific for CMV antigens.

The CDR3 length is 14 residues. Per the germline V gene, CDR1 is SGDLS and CDR2 is YYNGEE. V lost 3 bases, J lost 4 bases, and 12 bases lay in between. The chain uses TRBV9 and TRBJ2-3; D unclear. Sequencing was performed on PBMCs. This sequence was found in a woman in her twenties or thirties in good health and CMV-seropositive. CDR3 sequence: CASSGPVGADTQYF. CDR3 nucleotide sequence: TGTGCCAGCAGCGGTCCGGTTGGTGCAGATACGCAGTATTTT.